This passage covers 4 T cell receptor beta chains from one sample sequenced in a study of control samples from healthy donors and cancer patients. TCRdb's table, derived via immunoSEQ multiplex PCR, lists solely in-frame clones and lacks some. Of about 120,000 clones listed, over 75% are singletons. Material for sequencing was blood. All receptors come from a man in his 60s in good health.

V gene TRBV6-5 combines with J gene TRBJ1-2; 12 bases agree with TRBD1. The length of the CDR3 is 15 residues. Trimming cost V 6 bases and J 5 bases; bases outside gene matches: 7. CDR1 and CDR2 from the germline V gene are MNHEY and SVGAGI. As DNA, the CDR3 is TGTGCCAGCAGCCCACCGGGACAGGGGGCTTATGGCTACACCTTC. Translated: CASSPPGQGAYGYTF.

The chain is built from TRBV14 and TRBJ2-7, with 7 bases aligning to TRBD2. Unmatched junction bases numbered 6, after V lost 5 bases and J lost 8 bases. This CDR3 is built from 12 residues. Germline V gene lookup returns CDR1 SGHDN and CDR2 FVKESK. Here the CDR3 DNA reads TGTGCCAGCAGCTGGGGGGGTGGCAAGCAGTACTTC. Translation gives CASSWGGGKQYF.

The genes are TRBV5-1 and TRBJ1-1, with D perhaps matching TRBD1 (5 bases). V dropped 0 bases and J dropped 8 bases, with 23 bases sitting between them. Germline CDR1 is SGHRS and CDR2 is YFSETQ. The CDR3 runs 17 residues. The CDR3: CASSLEVGRALGSEAFF. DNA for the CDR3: TGCGCCAGCAGCTTGGAGGTGGGGCGGGCCCTGGGATCCGAAGCTTTCTTT. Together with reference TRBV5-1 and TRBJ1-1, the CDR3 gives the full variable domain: KAGVTQTPRYLIKTRGQQVTLSCSPISGHRSVSWYQQTPGQGLQFLFEYFSETQRNKGNFPGRFSGRQFSNSRSEMNVSTLELGDSALYLCASSLEVGRALGSEAFFGQGTRLTVV.

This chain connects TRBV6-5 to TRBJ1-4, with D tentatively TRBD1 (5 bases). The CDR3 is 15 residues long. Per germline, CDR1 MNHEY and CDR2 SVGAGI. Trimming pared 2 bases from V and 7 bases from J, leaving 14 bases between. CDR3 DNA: TGTGCCAGCAGTTACGGCGGGGGAGTCGGTGAAAAACTGTTTTTT. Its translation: CASSYGGGVGEKLFF.